This entry describes one TCR beta chain. Its antigen is not identified. The CDR3 is made up of 14 amino acids. Trimming took 4 bases from V and 1 from J; bases not matched to a gene: 2. Per the germline V gene, CDR1 is MDHEN and CDR2 is SYDVKM. The entry originates in a study of radiotherapy plus CTLA-4 blockade in lung cancer. Study context: Of all patients, approximately 17% responded objectively and roughly 31% showed disease control. General study findings and limits: Among reported predictors of response, early blood T cell clone dynamics with interferon-beta performed best. Expansion in blood of tumor-derived TCR clones was seen after radiotherapy plus ipilimumab.

Focal radiation plus CTLA-4 blockade with ipilimumab was administered to patients who had chemo-refractory metastatic non-small-cell lung cancer. Clones were read by immunoSEQ multiplex PCR, and TCRdb kept only the in-frame ones, dropping some. The table has some 94,000 clones, roughly four fifths seen once. The sequence was collected from a human donor with non-small cell lung cancer that progressed on radiotherapy plus ipilimumab. The rearrangement uses TRBV28 and TRBJ2-3, with 7 nucleotides matching TRBD2. Material: peripheral blood, obtained from a patient treated with radiotherapy plus ipilimumab. CDR3 sequence reads: CASSSLAGTDTQYF. CDR3 sequence (DNA): TGTGCCAGCAGTTCTCTAGCGGGCACAGATACGCAGTATTTT.